Listed below are T cell receptor beta chains from one sample, sequenced in a study of identical twins. From the 5' RACE reads, TCRdb called clonotypes with MiXCR, one entry per CDR3 protein. The sample has about 340,000 distinct CDR3 sequences; 9% to 15% are singletons. The sample was also linked to a second study, of yellow fever vaccine responses in identical twins.

The sample taken for sequencing was CD8+ T cells sorted from blood. Every receptor here comes from a woman aged 18-30 years in good health. The CDR3 runs from the conserved cysteine through the conserved F or W. A D gene is named only where the DNA matches it firmly. Clone size is shown for a subset of rows, as once, few, many or a class of expanded clone.

size,D,V,J,DNA,CDR3
NA,NA,TRBV7-9,TRBJ2-4,TGTGCCAGCAGCTTAGAAGGGGCCAAAAACATTCAGTACTTC,CASSLEGAKNIQYF
few,NA,TRBV12-3/TRBV12-4,TRBJ1-5,TGTGCCAGCACCCATACTGGCGACAGTTATCAGCCCCAGCATTTT,CASTHTGDSYQPQHF
few,NA,TRBV15,TRBJ2-1,TGTGCCACCAGCAGAGATCGCGGCTCGGGCAATGAGCAGTTCTTC,CATSRDRGSGNEQFF
few,TRBD1,TRBV9,TRBJ2-5,TGTGCCAGCAGCGCACAGGGGTCGGGAGAGACCCAGTACTTC,CASSAQGSGETQYF
NA,NA,TRBV7-9,TRBJ2-2,TGTGCCAGCAGCTCCCGCGTCCATACGCCCGGGGAGCTGTTTTTT,CASSSRVHTPGELFF
few,TRBD2,TRBV7-9,TRBJ2-1,TGTGCCAGCAGCAAGACTAGCGGGATTGTCAATGAGCAGTTCTTC,CASSKTSGIVNEQFF
NA,NA,TRBV16,TRBJ1-6,TGTGCCAGCAGCCAATTTAATCGCGAGGGGGTCGGAATGGCACCCCTCCACTTT,CASSQFNREGVGMAPLHF
NA,NA,TRBV7-6,TRBJ2-3,TGTGCCAGCAGCGCCAAGCGACTTGTAGATACGCAGTATTTT,CASSAKRLVDTQYF
many,NA,TRBV12-3/TRBV12-4,TRBJ1-1,TGTGCCAGCAGTCCGGGACTGATGAACACTGAAGCTTTCTTT,CASSPGLMNTEAFF
NA,TRBD2,TRBV7-8,TRBJ2-7,TGTGCCAGCAGCTTAGCATACGTACCGGGGGGCGAGCAGTACTTC,CASSLAYVPGGEQYF
NA,NA,TRBV24-1,TRBJ2-2,TGTGCCACCAGTGAGCCAAAGAACACCGGGGAGCTGTTTTTT,CATSEPKNTGELFF